Given below is one T cell receptor beta chain in context. This entry belongs to a study of blood T cell repertoires in COVID-19. Study overall: Samples of COVID-19 (acute and convalescent) were obtained from the United States, Italy and Spain. T cells, B-cell-depleted T cells, or PBMCs provided the cDNA or gDNA that served as material.

The CDR3 totals 13 residues. In germline, CDR1 is MDHEN, CDR2 SYDVKM. V was shortened by 5 bases and J by 2 bases, with 10 bases between the two germline ends. Profiling relied on immunoSEQ multiplex PCR, and the TCRdb table lists in-frame clones only, not all of them. Of some 200,000 clones in the sample, roughly nine tenths were seen once. The specimen sequenced was peripheral blood. The TCR comes from a woman aged 55 to 70 with COVID-19, enrolled during active disease. V and J are TRBV28 and TRBJ2-7; the D gene is possibly TRBD1 (5 bases). The CDR3 DNA reads TGTGCCAGCAGTCCGATAGGGGCCTACGAGCAGTACTTC. Translating it yields CASSPIGAYEQYF.